Presented here are 10 T cell receptor beta chains from one specimen sequenced in a study of response to subunit inactivated influenza vaccine. TCRdb processed the RT-PCR reads anew with MiXCR; each CDR3 protein has one entry. The sample holds roughly 500,000 distinct CDR3 sequences, 16% seen once. Source: CD4+ T cells sorted from PBMCs, taken roughly 24 months after vaccination. The receptors were gathered from a man aged 45 to 70 who received an inactivated influenza vaccine.

J is TRBJ1-4 and V is TRBV6-5; 7 nucleotides agree with TRBD1. V was clipped by 4 bases and J by 9 bases; unmatched bases: 11. Germline CDR1 MNHEY, CDR2 SVGAGI. The CDR3 consists of 15 residues. The CDR3 DNA is TGTGCCAGCAGTTCAGGACAGGCCGTAATGAAAAAACTGTTTTTT. Translating it yields CASSSGQAVMKKLFF.

CDR3 sequence: CASSEKADDSYEQYF. The CDR3 DNA follows: TGTGCCAGCAGTGAGAAAGCAGACGACTCCTACGAGCAGTACTTC. V is TRBV6-1 and J is TRBJ2-7, with unresolved D. CDR3 length equals 15 residues. Trimming took off 3 bases at V and 0 bases at J, with 12 bases between the two ends. The germline gives CDR1 MNHNS, CDR2 SASEGT.

The V gene is TRBV25-1, the J gene TRBJ2-2; tentatively, D is TRBD1 (6 bases). This CDR3 is built from 15 residues. Trimming cost V 7 bases and J 0 bases, with 12 bases left between them. The V gene's germline CDR1 is MGHDK and CDR2 SYGVNS. The CDR3 reads CASKGAGANTGELFF. CDR3 DNA sequence: TGTGCCAGCAAAGGAGCAGGGGCGAACACCGGGGAGCTGTTTTTT.

This clonotype has only a few counts. V usage is TRBV12-3 or TRBV12-4 and J usage is TRBJ2-3; TRBD2 agrees at 10 bases. After removal of 6 bases from V and 0 bases from J, the junction contained 3 bases not matched to a gene. The CDR3 contains 15 residues. The CDR3 loop reads CASSGLAASTDTQYF. CDR3 bases: TGTGCCAGCAGCGGACTAGCGGCTAGCACAGATACGCAGTATTTT.

This clonotype appeared a few times. The chain couples TRBV4-3 to TRBJ1-5; 7 bases match TRBD1. The length of the CDR3 is 16 residues. Germline CDR1 is LGHNA and CDR2 is YSLEER. V lost 1 base, J lost 1 base, and 4 bases stayed unmatched. The CDR3 region is CASSQGSGQSNQPQHF. CDR3 DNA sequence: TGCGCCAGCAGCCAAGGGTCGGGACAGAGCAATCAGCCCCAGCATTTT.

V usage is TRBV20-1 and J usage is TRBJ1-1; 7 nucleotides line up with TRBD1. This CDR3 contains 14 residues. From germline, CDR1 is DFQATT and CDR2 SNEGSKA (reference sequence). V lost 4 bases and J lost 2; bases outside the gene matches: 7. The DNA for the CDR3 is TGCAGTGCTACCAGGGACAGCTCAAACACTGAAGCTTTCTTT. Translating it yields CSATRDSSNTEAFF.

The chain is built from TRBV15 and TRBJ2-3; D might be TRBD2 (5 bases). Germline CDR1 reads LNHNV; CDR2 reads YYDKDF (reference sequence). V was pared by 1 base and J by 7 bases, with 12 bases between. The length of the CDR3 is 14 residues. The CDR3 coding sequence is TGTGCCACCAGCAGAGCATGGGAGCAAAATACGCAGTATTTT. Residues: CATSRAWEQNTQYF.

The chain uses TRBV14 and TRBJ2-6, with unresolved D. The CDR3 loop spans 14 amino acids. V lost 10 bases and J 0 bases, leaving 10 bases between the germline ends. CDR1 is SGHDN, CDR2 FVKESK, per germline. This CDR3 is CATKESSGANVLTF. CDR3 DNA sequence: TGTGCCACGAAGGAGTCCTCTGGGGCCAACGTCCTGACTTTC.

This clonotype was detected a few times. The rearrangement uses TRBV29-1 and TRBJ2-5; TRBD2 might be the D (5 bases). This CDR3 comprises 12 residues. Germline V gene data show CDR1 as SQVTM and CDR2 as ANQGSEA. Trimming removed 8 bases at V and 5 bases at J, with 15 bases between. The DNA for the CDR3 is TGCAGCTGCGTAGCCCCGGGGGAGACCCAGTACTTC. Protein: CSCVAPGETQYF.

This clonotype was observed at least ten times. The chain is built from TRBV9 and TRBJ1-6; no firm D call. In germline, CDR1 is SGDLS, CDR2 YYNGEE. The V end lost 0 bases, the J end lost 7 bases, and 8 bases lay between the germline ends. There are 14 residues in the CDR3. In DNA form, the CDR3 reads TGTGCCAGCAGCGTAGCTCAGAAGAATTCACCCCTCCACTTT. Encoded protein: CASSVAQKNSPLHF.